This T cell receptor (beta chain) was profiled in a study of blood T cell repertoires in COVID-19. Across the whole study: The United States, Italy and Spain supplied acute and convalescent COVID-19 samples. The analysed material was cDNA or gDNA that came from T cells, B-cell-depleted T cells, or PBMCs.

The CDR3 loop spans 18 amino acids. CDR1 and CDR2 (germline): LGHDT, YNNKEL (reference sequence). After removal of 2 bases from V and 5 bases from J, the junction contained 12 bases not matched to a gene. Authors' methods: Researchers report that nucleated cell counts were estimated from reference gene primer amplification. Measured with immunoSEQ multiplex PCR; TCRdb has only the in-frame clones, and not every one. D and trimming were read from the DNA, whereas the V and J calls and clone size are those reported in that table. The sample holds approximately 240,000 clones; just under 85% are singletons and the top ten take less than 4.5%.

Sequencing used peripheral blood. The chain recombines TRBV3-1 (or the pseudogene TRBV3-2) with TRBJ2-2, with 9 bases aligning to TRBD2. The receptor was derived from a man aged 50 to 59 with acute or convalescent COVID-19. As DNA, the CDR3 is TGTGCCAGCAGCCAAAGGAGGCTAGCGGGGCAGAAGACCGGGGAGCTGTTTTTT. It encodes CASSQRRLAGQKTGELFF.